Each of the 16 T cell receptor beta chains below was sequenced from the same sample in a study of T cell responses to AZD1222 COVID-19 vaccine. The assay was immunoSEQ multiplex PCR, and TCRdb's table has in-frame clones only and misses some. There are 150,000 to 200,000 clones in the sample; about nine tenths occur only once, and over 1% lies in the top ten. This sample comprised peripheral blood, obtained 28 days after the second AZD1222 dose. The receptors shown here come from an adult who received the AZD1222 COVID-19 vaccine.

The V gene is TRBV5-4, the J gene TRBJ2-7; D possibly corresponds to TRBD1 (6 bases). V lost 4 bases to trimming and J lost 2 bases, with 22 bases between them. The CDR3 spans 17 residues. CDR1 and CDR2 from the germline V gene are SGHNT and YYREEE (reference sequence). CDR3 in amino acids: CASSRSQHRDTPYEQYF. The DNA for the CDR3 is TGTGCCAGCAGCCGTTCCCAACACAGGGACACTCCCTACGAGCAGTACTTC.

The V and J genes are TRBV5-4 and TRBJ1-1; TRBD1 might be the D (6 bases). Germline V gene sequence: CDR1 SGHNT, CDR2 YYREEE (reference sequence). The CDR3 runs 15 residues. V lost 0 bases to trimming and J lost 11 bases, with 20 bases between them. The CDR3 is CASSLELAGAGGAFF. Written as DNA, the CDR3 is TGTGCCAGCAGCTTGGAGTTAGCGGGGGCGGGCGGGGCTTTCTTT. The entire variable domain, with the rest obtained from reference TRBV5-4 and TRBJ1-1, is as follows: ETGVTQSPTHLIKTRGQQVTLRCSSQSGHNTVSWYQQALGQGPQFIFQYYREEENGRGNFPPRFSGLQFPNYSSELNVNALELDDSALYLCASSLELAGAGGAFFGQGTRLTVV.

This clone has only one observation. The chain combines TRBV5-1 with TRBJ2-3, with 7 bases matching TRBD2. The ends lost 0 bases at V and 6 bases at J; junction bases unmatched: 10. CDR3 length: 16 amino acids. Germline CDR1 SGHRS, CDR2 YFSETQ. The CDR3 bases are TGCGCCAGCAGCTTGGCCCGGACTAGTGAGGCTGATACGCAGTATTTT. This sequence encodes CASSLARTSEADTQYF.

This clone was counted once. The V and J genes are TRBV7-8 and TRBJ2-5; D may correspond to TRBD1 or TRBD2 (6 bases each). The CDR3 totals 18 residues. The germline gives CDR1 SGHVS, CDR2 FQNEAQ. V lost 5 bases to trimming and J lost 6 bases, with 28 bases between them. The CDR3 loop reads CASSKGVRGRRYVQTQYF. Written as DNA, the CDR3 is TGTGCCAGCAGCAAGGGGGTCCGGGGGCGGCGGTACGTGCAGACCCAGTACTTC.

V is TRBV2 and J is TRBJ2-1; D uncertain. With 6 bases removed from V and 3 bases from J, the gap between germline ends came to 18 bases. The CDR3 runs 16 residues. Germline V gene data show CDR1 as SNHLY and CDR2 as FYNNEI. The CDR3, as DNA: TGTGCCAGCAGCAAAGTGATGGGTAGGGACTACAATGAGCAGTTCTTC. This translates into CASSKVMGRDYNEQFF.

CDR3 loop: CASSKDAFRQYF. CDR3 DNA: TGTGCCAGCAGCAAGGACGCCTTTCGGCAGTACTTC. The chain is built from TRBV5-6 and TRBJ2-7, with no clear D. The CDR3 sequence is 12 residues long. Trimming removed 4 bases from V and 9 bases from J, with 14 bases in between. Germline loops: CDR1 SGHDT, CDR2 YYEEEE.

This clone has only one observation. This chain joins TRBV11-2 and TRBJ1-2, with TRBD1 identical over 8 bases. The junction had 6 bases not matched to a gene; V was cut back by 5 bases and J by 7 bases. CDR3 length: 13 amino acids. CDR1 and CDR2 from the germline V gene are SGHAT and FQNNGV. CDR3 region: CASSPGQGGGYTF. The CDR3 DNA follows: TGTGCCAGCAGCCCCGGACAGGGCGGTGGCTACACCTTC.

This clone was found a few times. The chain uses TRBV29-1 and TRBJ1-2, with a possible D match to TRBD1 (6 bases). Germline CDR1 reads SQVTM; CDR2 reads ANQGSEA. There are 14 residues in the CDR3. The ends were cut back, 6 bases at V and 0 bases at J, with 14 bases in the middle. This CDR3 is CSVGARGANYGYTF. As DNA, the CDR3 is TGCAGCGTGGGGGCTAGGGGAGCTAACTATGGCTACACCTTC.

The chain employs TRBV7-9 and TRBJ1-2, with D hard to call. CDR3 length equals 14 residues. Germline CDR1 is SEHNR and CDR2 is FQNEAQ (reference sequence). V lost 5 bases and J 3 bases, leaving 13 bases between the germline ends. The CDR3: CASSQWRQDYGYTF. The CDR3 DNA reads TGTGCCAGCAGCCAATGGAGACAAGACTATGGCTACACCTTC. The full variable domain, rest sourced from reference TRBV7-9 and TRBJ1-2, is DTGVSQNPRHKITKRGQNVTFRCDPISEHNRLYWYRQTLGQGPEFLTYFQNEAQLEKSRLLSDRFSAERPKGSFSTLEIQRTEQGDSAMYLCASSQWRQDYGYTFGSGTRLTVV.

The chain recombines TRBV2 with TRBJ1-2; D gene unclear. This CDR3 spans 14 amino acids. Germline values: CDR1 SNHLY, CDR2 FYNNEI. Trimming removed 0 bases from V and 4 bases from J, with 9 bases in between. In nucleotides, the CDR3 is TGTGCCAGCAGTGAAGCGCCCAGGATCTATGGCTACACCTTC. Translation: CASSEAPRIYGYTF.

The chain has TRBV10-3 and TRBJ2-7; tentatively, D is TRBD2 (5 bases). CDR1 is ENHRY, CDR2 SYGVKD, per germline. There are 16 residues in the CDR3. Trimming removed 3 bases at V and 7 bases at J, with 22 bases between. CDR3 residues: CAISDPSLETPFEQYF. The CDR3 bases are TGTGCCATCAGTGATCCTAGCTTAGAGACGCCGTTTGAGCAGTACTTC.

V gene TRBV24-1 combines with J gene TRBJ2-2; D gene unclear. Germline CDR1 KGHDR, CDR2 SFDVKD. The CDR3 sequence is 16 residues long. Trimming took off 0 bases at V and 2 bases at J, with 9 bases between the two ends. Written as DNA, the CDR3 is TGTGCCACCAGTGATTTGCCCGGGCCCAACACCGGGGAGCTGTTTTTT. Its protein is CATSDLPGPNTGELFF.

The V and J genes are TRBV6-5 and TRBJ1-1, with D hard to call. The ends were cut back, 6 bases at V and 1 base at J, with 9 bases in the middle. Germline CDR1 MNHEY, CDR2 SVGAGI. The CDR3 sequence is 13 residues long. In DNA form, the CDR3 reads TGTGCCAGCAGGAGTACAGCGAACACTGAAGCTTTCTTT. This codes for CASRSTANTEAFF.

V is TRBV10-3 and J is TRBJ2-1; D assignment may be TRBD1 or TRBD2 (6 bases each). CDR3 size: 16 residues. V lost 1 base to trimming and J lost 2 bases, with 12 bases between them. Germline CDR1 ENHRY, CDR2 SYGVKD. The CDR3 here is CAISEYEGGTYNEQFF. The CDR3 DNA follows: TGTGCCATCAGTGAGTACGAGGGGGGCACCTACAATGAGCAGTTCTTC.

This clone was seen once. V is TRBV2 and J is TRBJ1-2; weak D call: TRBD1 (5 bases). The germline CDR1 and CDR2 sequences are SNHLY and FYNNEI. The CDR3 covers 13 residues. Trimming removed 4 bases from V and 7 bases from J, with 13 bases in between. The CDR3 DNA follows: TGTGCCAGCAGTGTCGAGGGGCTAAGTGGCTACACCTTC. Translated: CASSVEGLSGYTF.

This sequence joins TRBV29-1 and TRBJ2-7; 8 positions match TRBD2. The trim removed 6 bases at V and 3 bases at J, leaving 4 bases unmatched. The CDR3 runs 12 residues. Per the germline V gene, CDR1 is SQVTM and CDR2 is ANQGSEA. CDR3 in amino acids: CSVPGGNYEQYF. The CDR3 region has the DNA TGCAGCGTCCCGGGAGGGAACTACGAGCAGTACTTC.